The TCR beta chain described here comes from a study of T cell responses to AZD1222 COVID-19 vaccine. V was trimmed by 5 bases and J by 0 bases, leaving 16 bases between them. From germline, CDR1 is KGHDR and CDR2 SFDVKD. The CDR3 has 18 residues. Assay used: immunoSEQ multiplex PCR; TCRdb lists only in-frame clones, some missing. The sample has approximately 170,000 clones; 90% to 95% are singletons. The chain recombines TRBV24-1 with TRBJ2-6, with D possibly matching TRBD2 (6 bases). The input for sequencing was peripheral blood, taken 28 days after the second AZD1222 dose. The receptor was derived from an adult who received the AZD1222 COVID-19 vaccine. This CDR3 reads CATSGGPRGPSGANVLTF. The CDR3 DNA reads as TGTGCCACCAGTGGGGGTCCGCGGGGCCCCTCTGGGGCCAACGTCCTGACTTTC.